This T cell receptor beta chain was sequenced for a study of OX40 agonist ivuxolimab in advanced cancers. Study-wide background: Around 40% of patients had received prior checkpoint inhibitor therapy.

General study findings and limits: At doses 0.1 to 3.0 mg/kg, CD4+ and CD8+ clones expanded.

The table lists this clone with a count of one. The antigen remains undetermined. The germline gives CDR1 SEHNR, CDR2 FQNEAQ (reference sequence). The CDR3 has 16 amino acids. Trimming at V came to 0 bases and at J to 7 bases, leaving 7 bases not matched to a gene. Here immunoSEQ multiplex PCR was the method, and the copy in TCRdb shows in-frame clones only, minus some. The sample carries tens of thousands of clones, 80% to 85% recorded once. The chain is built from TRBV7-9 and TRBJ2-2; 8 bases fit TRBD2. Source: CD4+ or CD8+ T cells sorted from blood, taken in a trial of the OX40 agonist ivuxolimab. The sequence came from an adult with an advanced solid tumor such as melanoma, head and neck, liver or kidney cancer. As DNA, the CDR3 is TGTGCCAGCAGCTTAGCTGACGGGGGGGCCGGCGGGGAGCTGTTTTTT. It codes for CASSLADGGAGGELFF.